This note documents a single T cell receptor beta chain sequence. Its antigen is unknown. Per-nucleotide qualities are absent, and no much larger clonotype sits a single base away. This sample was taken from a study of cytomegalovirus exposure and HLA in healthy donors (dated by TCRdb to about 2017). Background for the entire study: An earlier analysis of several hundred of the donors reported about 250 Gb of sequence data and about 100 million unique TCR beta sequences from some 180 million T cells. About 330 gigabases of sequencing data and approximately 91 million unique TCR sequences made up an early release that covered fewer than 650 HLA-typed donors. Of the approximately 400 genotyped donors, about 80% fell in the genetic ancestry cluster associated with self-reported Caucasian donors. The aim of the study was to test whether cataloging public T cell receptors could identify signatures of past pathogen exposure. Using immunosequencing, the study profiled T cell repertoires from some 670 subjects and related those repertoires to cytomegalovirus serostatus. Besides the first cohort of roughly 660 subjects, a separate validation cohort made up of roughly 130 different subjects was used. To predict cytomegalovirus infection status, the study combined high-throughput TCR immunosequencing, statistical association of individual TCRs with disease status, and machine learning. A later analysis re-analyzed previously published TCR beta repertoires from about 730 donors and added high-resolution HLA genotyping to study TCR occurrence patterns. Rather than drawing on any new phenotypic data, the later analysis identified candidate immune exposures from TCR beta sequences and the way those sequences occurred across donors. An earlier analysis of approximately 580 of the donors used high-throughput TCR beta sequencing to judge whether each TCR beta V gene segment behaved as functional or pseudogenic. Donor age, sex, ethnicity and CMV serostatus were collected together with the repertoire data. A later genetic analysis took genome-wide SNP genotypes for about 55% of the roughly 670 donors and used that subset as a discovery cohort. Every repertoire in the discovery cohort had been generated on one and the same sequencing platform. HLA typing covered class I and class II loci at four-digit resolution. Typing coverage differed by locus: A, B, C, DRB1 and DQB1 were typed in about 629-630 donors, DQA1 in roughly 510, DPA1 in over 600, and DPB1 in approximately 450. Four or five DR-DQ haplotypes were handled as single units for association and clustering because linkage in the cohort was strong. Across approximately 400 genotyped donors of the cohort, an average of about 200,000 unique TCR beta nucleotide sequences per donor were sequenced, and roughly 18% of those sequences were non-productive.

General conclusions and limits of the study: Assigning TCR associations to individual alleles was difficult when HLA alleles, especially DR and DQ, strongly co-occurred. In a later analysis, several top co-occurrence clusters were reported to appear linked to parvovirus B19, influenza, CMV and Epstein-Barr virus. Correlated functional status among segregating V segments might reflect linkage disequilibrium, but an unknown experimental factor could not be ruled out. In the study, some 180 TCR beta chains were listed as associated with cytomegalovirus. It was suggested by the authors that the approach could potentially be generalized to other disease states and immunological phenotypes. This cohort had only TCR beta chains sequenced, and the lack of alpha or paired-chain data limited which features could be detected. The classifier was reported to diagnose cytomegalovirus status with high specificity and sensitivity in both the original cohort and the validation cohort. A group of highly shared sequence variants was considered likely to be a technical artifact of the sequencing pipeline. A further reported finding was that TCR beta sequences accurately predicted the HLA-A and HLA-B alleles for most subjects in the first cohort. According to a later genetic analysis, donors in an Asian-associated ancestry cluster had fewer N-insertions in productive TCRs than the roughly 700-donor mean. In a later analysis, HLA-associated TCR beta chains were found to be more clonally expanded and to have lower generation probabilities than equally common non-associated chains. Broadly in line with IMGT annotations, most TCR beta V segments showed up in productive rearrangements about 87% or about 30% of the time in an earlier analysis of roughly 590 of the donors. V-gene and J-gene trimming of TCR beta chains was associated with a missense DCLRE1C variant in a later genetic analysis, and the association was replicated in an independent cohort. Three of the identified cytomegalovirus-associated TCR beta chains were confirmed in vitro to be specific for cytomegalovirus antigens. Most TCR sequences were seen in very few donors, while some public TCRs were found in many individuals. The earlier analysis of about 600 of the donors excluded about 16 rarely observed V segments, including chromosome 9 orphons, because counts were too low. CMV serostatus was the only immune exposure information available for the cohort. Sequencing depth was assumed to be roughly uniform across donors in the presence/absence analyses, though that assumption may not hold. In a later analysis, TCR association rates were found to vary across HLA loci, with the most associated TCRs seen for DRB1 alleles and the fewest for HLA-C alleles. HLA typing was unavailable for some donors at each locus, so association tests used only the typed subset. Specific HLA alleles were associated with over 15,000 TCR beta sequences at a false discovery rate of 0.05 in a later analysis. A later analysis found that most CMV-associated TCR beta chains appeared HLA-restricted, with HLA associations seemingly driven largely by CMV exposure.

In total, fewer than 750 healthy bone marrow donors made up the cohort. At the time of sampling, every cohort member was nominally healthy, though immune exposures that went unrecorded were likely present. The donor was CMV seronegative and was included in the group of 352 seronegative cohort members. Every donor gave a peripheral blood sample, and the peripheral blood mononuclear cells from that sample were used for TCR beta sequencing. Genomic DNA was extracted from the blood cell samples with the Qiagen DNeasy Blood Extraction Kit. The library relied on the immunoSEQ multiplex PCR assay. A mixture of 60 forward primers for TCR Vbeta segments and 13 reverse primers for TCR Jbeta segments was used in the multiplex PCR. A multiplex PCR assay on genomic DNA amplified the CDR3 region of rearranged TCR beta genes. The amplified TCR beta libraries were sequenced on the Illumina HiSeq System as 87-base-pair reads. Turning to the authors' computational methods: A later analysis counted 65 million to 90 million unique TCR beta chains across the 550 to 800 repertoires, and around 9.9 million of these chains were shared by at least two donors. Raw reads were error-corrected and collapsed into unique sequences with a nearest-neighbor algorithm that merged closely related sequences to remove PCR and sequencing errors. V, D and J gene segments were assigned by aligning CDR3 sequences to IMGT reference sequences. For a sequence to be retained, a match of at least six nucleotides to both a V gene segment and a J gene segment was required. Rearrangements were called productive when the CDR3 lacked stop codons and stayed in frame with V and J; all others were non-productive. CDR3 was defined according to IMGT convention as the region running from the second conserved V-encoded cysteine to the conserved J-encoded phenylalanine. The earlier analysis of fewer than 700 of the donors excluded sequences that lacked an unambiguous match to a single V gene segment. An earlier analysis of under 750 of the donors called V segments functional above 56.7% productive rearrangements and segregating when the between-donor standard deviation exceeded 5%. A statistical classification framework was built for diagnosing cytomegalovirus status from the catalog of TCR beta chain sequences. A later analysis assigned V and J genes by comparing TCR nucleotide sequences with IMGT/GENE-DB human TR gene sequences. A later analysis assigned CDR3 sequences and most-parsimonious VDJ recombination scenarios with the TCRdist pipeline. In a later analysis, each TCR beta chain was defined by its CDR3 amino acid sequence together with its V-gene family, and reads lacking a unique V-gene family were excluded. To address suspected cross-contamination and a sequencing artifact, a later analysis removed over 500 highly shared, low-generation-probability nucleotide sequences. A later analysis calculated a clonal expansion index for each public chain from normalized within-repertoire ranks of inferred template counts. In a later analysis, generation probabilities were computed with a VDJ recombination model fitted to out-of-frame rearrangements, and the resulting probabilities were checked against IGoR. In a later analysis, TCR-TCR, TCR-HLA and TCR-CMV co-occurrence was scored with hypergeometric tests, and a repertoire-size bias correction was applied to TCR pairs. In a later analysis, false discovery rates were estimated by permuting HLA or CMV assignments 20 times. In a later analysis, co-occurring TCRs were grouped using DBSCAN, with TCRdist sequence similarity added in when clustering inside HLA-allele-positive subsets. For co-occurrence clustering, repertoires with fewer than 30,000 or more than 120,000 public chains were excluded, along with five repertoires with anomalous nucleotide sharing. Entries here come from immuneACCESS through TCRdb and include only in-frame sequences with V and J called. Some clones fail to appear in such tables; in the studies checked, an unresolved V gene covers under half of the shortfall, and the cause of the remainder is unknown. V and J calls and clone size are as listed in that table; D and trimming were resolved from the DNA. This sample lists around 140,000 clones; about four fifths were detected once. The top ten hold about 1% of the sample.

The sequenced sample was PBMCs. The sequence was collected from a male donor in good health and CMV-seronegative.

The nucleotide sequence reads TGTGCCAGCAGCTTAGTTCGGGGGGGGGAGCAGTACTTC. This gives the protein CASSLVRGGEQYF. This chain is built from TRBV11-2 and TRBJ2-7, with 8 central nucleotides matching TRBD2. Trimmed from V: 1 base; trimmed from J: 7 bases; junction bases lacking a gene match: 3. For CDR1 and CDR2, the germline V gene lists SGHAT and FQNNGV. The CDR3 numbers 13 residues from cysteine through phenylalanine. CDR3 DNA only is kept here, 39 bases in frame from base 1.